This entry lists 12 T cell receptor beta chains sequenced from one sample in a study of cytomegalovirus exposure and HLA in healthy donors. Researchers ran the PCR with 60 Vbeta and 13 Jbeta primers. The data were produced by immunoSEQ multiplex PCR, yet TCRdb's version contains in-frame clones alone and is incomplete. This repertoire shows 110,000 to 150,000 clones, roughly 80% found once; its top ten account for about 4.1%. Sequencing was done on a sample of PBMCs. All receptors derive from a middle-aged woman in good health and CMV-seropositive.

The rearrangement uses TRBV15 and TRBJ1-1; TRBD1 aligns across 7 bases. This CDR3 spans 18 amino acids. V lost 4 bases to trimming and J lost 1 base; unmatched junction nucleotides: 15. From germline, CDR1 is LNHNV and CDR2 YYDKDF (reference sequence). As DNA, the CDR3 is TGTGCCACCAGCAAACAGGGGTCCCGGGGAGGAAGGAACACTGAAGCTTTCTTT. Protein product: CATSKQGSRGGRNTEAFF.

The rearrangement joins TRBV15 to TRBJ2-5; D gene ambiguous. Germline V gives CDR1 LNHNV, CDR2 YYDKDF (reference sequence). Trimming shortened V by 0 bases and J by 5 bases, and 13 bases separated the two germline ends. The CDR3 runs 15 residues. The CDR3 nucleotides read TGTGCCACCAGCAGAGATGGCGTGGCCGGGGAGACCCAGTACTTC. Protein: CATSRDGVAGETQYF.

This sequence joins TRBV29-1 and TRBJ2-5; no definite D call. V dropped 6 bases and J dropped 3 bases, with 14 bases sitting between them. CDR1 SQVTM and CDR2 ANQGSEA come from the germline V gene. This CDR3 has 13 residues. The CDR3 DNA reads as TGCAGCGTACCGATTAGTAATAAAGAGACCCAGTACTTC. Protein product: CSVPISNKETQYF.

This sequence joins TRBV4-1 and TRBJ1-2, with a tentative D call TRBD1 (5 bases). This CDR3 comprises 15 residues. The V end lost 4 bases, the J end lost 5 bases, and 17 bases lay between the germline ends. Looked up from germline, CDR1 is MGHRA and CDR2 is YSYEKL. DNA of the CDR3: TGCGCCAGCAGCCCTTCAGGGACTTCCTCATATGGCTACACCTTC. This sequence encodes CASSPSGTSSYGYTF.

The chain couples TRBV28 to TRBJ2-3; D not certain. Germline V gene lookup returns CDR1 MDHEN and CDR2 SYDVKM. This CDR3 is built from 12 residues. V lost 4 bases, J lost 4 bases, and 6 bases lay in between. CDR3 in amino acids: CASSSAADTQYF. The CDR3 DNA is TGTGCCAGCAGTTCGGCGGCAGATACGCAGTATTTT.

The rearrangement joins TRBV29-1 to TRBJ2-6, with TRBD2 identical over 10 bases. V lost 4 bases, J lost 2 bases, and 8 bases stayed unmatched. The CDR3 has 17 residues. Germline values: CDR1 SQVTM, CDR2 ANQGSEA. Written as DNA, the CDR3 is TGCAGCGTTGCGGCTAGCGGGAGTGGTGCTGGGGCCAACGTCCTGACTTTC. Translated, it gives CSVAASGSGAGANVLTF.

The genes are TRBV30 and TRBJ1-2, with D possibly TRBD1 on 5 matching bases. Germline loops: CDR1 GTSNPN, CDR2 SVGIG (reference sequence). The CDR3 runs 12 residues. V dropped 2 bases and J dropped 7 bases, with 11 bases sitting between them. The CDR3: CAWSTPGFGYTF. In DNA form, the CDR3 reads TGTGCCTGGAGTACCCCAGGGTTTGGCTACACCTTC.

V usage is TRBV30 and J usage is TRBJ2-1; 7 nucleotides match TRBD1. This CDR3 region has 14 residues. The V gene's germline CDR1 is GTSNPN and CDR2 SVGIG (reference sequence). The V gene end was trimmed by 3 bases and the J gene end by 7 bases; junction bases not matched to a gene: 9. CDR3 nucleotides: TGTGCCTGGAGCGGAACAGGGGCCGGAAATGAGCAGTTCTTC. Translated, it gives CAWSGTGAGNEQFF.

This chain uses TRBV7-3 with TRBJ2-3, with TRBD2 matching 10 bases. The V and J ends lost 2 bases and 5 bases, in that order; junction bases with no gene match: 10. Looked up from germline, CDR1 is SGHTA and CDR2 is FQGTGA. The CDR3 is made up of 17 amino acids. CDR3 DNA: TGTGCCAGCAGCTTAGGGCCTAGCGGGGGCCACCTAGATACGCAGTATTTT. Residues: CASSLGPSGGHLDTQYF.

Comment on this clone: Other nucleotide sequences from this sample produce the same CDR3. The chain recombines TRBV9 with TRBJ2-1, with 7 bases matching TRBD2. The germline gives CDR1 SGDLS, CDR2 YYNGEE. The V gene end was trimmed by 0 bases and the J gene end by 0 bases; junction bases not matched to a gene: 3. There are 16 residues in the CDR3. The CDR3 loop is CASSVGGGSSYNEQFF. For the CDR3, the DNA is TGTGCCAGCAGCGTAGGGGGCGGGAGCTCCTACAATGAGCAGTTCTTC.

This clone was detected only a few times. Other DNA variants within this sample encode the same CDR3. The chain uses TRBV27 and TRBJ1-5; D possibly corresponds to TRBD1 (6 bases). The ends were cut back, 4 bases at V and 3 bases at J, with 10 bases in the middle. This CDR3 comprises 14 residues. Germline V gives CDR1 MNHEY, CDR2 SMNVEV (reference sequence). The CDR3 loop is CASSSTGYNQPQHF. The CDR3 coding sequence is TGTGCCAGCAGTTCCACAGGGTACAATCAGCCCCAGCATTTT.

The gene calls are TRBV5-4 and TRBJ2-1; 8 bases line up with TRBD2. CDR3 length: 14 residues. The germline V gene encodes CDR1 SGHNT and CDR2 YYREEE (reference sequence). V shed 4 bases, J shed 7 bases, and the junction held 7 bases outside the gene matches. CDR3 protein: CASSLREGGNEQFF. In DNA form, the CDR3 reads TGTGCCAGCAGCCTACGGGAGGGGGGGAATGAGCAGTTCTTC.